This T cell receptor beta chain was recovered during a study of PD-1 blockade in classical Hodgkin lymphoma. Relapses following autologous stem cell transplantation were seen in all patients, with brentuximab vedotin exposure varying. Study-level points and caveats: Baseline diversity in complete responders resembled that of newly diagnosed patients. Although disease activity or prior therapy may be involved, causes of the repertoire differences remain undefined.

V shed 2 bases and J shed 4 bases, with 9 bases lying between them. The germline V gene has CDR1 MNHNS and CDR2 SASEGT. The CDR3 covers 14 residues. Of note for this clone: Its antigen is unknown.

TCRdb's copy holds only in-frame clones and misses some; the assay was immunoSEQ multiplex PCR. The sample consists of 110,000 or so clones, about nine tenths of them appearing once. The chain couples TRBV6-1 to TRBJ1-5; a possible D gene is TRBD1 (6 bases). The starting material was peripheral blood mononuclear cells (PBMCs), obtained before the second cycle of nivolumab. This sequence originates from a human donor with classical Hodgkin lymphoma. The CDR3 loop is CASSERTANQPQHF. CDR3 coding DNA: TGTGCCAGCAGTGAAAGGACAGCAAATCAGCCCCAGCATTTT.